The T cell receptor beta chain under discussion was sequenced for a study of blood T cells in healthy people across ages. A second about 7 to 12 cycle PCR used barcoded and J-beta primers. TCRdb ran MiXCR on the 5' RACE reads and lists one entry per CDR3 protein. The table includes 730,000 or so distinct CDR3 sequences, roughly 45% detected once. Staff drew approximately 9.1 milliliters of peripheral blood from each donor. This clonotype was found a few times. Its specificity is not known. Points from the study as a whole: Older individuals had lower TCR beta diversity per million T cells (the decline was roughly linear).

This TCR was sampled from an older woman in good health. Specimen: blood.

The CDR3 loop is CASSRVGDAYEQYF. CDR3 DNA: TGTGCCAGCAGTCGGGTCGGGGATGCCTACGAGCAGTACTTC. The chain joins TRBV6-5 to TRBJ2-7; D might be TRBD2 (5 bases). CDR3 length: 14 residues. Trimming stripped 5 bases from V and 2 bases from J, with 13 bases between. Germline values: CDR1 MNHEY, CDR2 SVGAGI.